This TCR beta chain was documented in a study of T cell repertoires in cytomegalovirus infection. The germline V gene has CDR1 ENHRY and CDR2 SYGVKD. There are 12 residues in the CDR3. Regarding this clonotype: Its target is unknown. Germline is not matched at one junction end, which may reflect a read error.

TCRdb processed the reads anew with MiXCR; each CDR3 protein has one entry. The sample carries about 110,000 distinct CDR3 sequences, roughly 30% recorded once. The chain uses TRBV10-3 and TRBJ1-1; D is unclear. This TCR was recovered from a human donor in good health (CMV status not recorded). Some clones in this sample may be carry-over from other donors' samples. Sample: CD8+ T cells from cultured PBMCs, taken from culture after CMV antigen stimulation. CDR3 sequence (DNA): TGTGTCATCTCACGAGAGAACACTGAAGCTTTCTTT. It translates to CVISRENTEAFF.